This T cell receptor (beta chain) derives from a study of T cell repertoires in cytomegalovirus infection. A remark on this clonotype: Antigen unknown.

From the reads, TCRdb called clonotypes with MiXCR, one entry per CDR3 protein. The profile shows 750,000 to 950,000 distinct CDR3 sequences, 25% to 30% of them singletons. The V segment lost 2 bases and the J segment 7 bases; nucleotides outside the gene matches: 5. This CDR3 is built from 15 residues. The germline CDR1 and CDR2 sequences are MNHNS and SASEGT. This TCR was recovered from a human donor in good health (CMV status not recorded). Some clones in this sample may be carry-over from other donors' samples. The source material was cultured CD8+ T cells from PBMCs, sampled from culture after CMV antigen stimulation. The V call is TRBV6-1, the J call TRBJ1-5, with 10 bases aligning to TRBD1. The CDR3, as DNA: TGTGCCAGCAGTGAATCCGGGACAGGGGTCCAGCCCCAGCATTTT. It encodes CASSESGTGVQPQHF.